Each of the 7 T cell receptor beta chains below was sequenced from the same sample in a study of cytomegalovirus exposure and HLA in healthy donors (dated by TCRdb to 2016 to 2017). The library was made by the immunoSEQ multiplex PCR assay. For the multiplex PCR, a mixture combining 60 forward primers for TCR Vbeta segments and 13 reverse primers for TCR Jbeta segments was used. The clones in this table, taken by TCRdb from immuneACCESS, are in-frame only. Not every clone is retained; where verified, under half of the shortfall comes from an unresolved V gene, and the cause of the rest is unknown. Across this sample there are approximately 27,000 clones, with under 70% seen only once. The ten largest clones take up about 4.2% of the sample. Sequenced: PBMCs. These TCRs come from a woman in her fifties or sixties in good health and CMV-seronegative.

The rearrangement links TRBV27 to TRBJ2-3; 8 bases are shared with TRBD1. V was pared by 5 bases and J by 6 bases, with 7 bases of the junction left unmatched. This CDR3 is built from 14 residues. Per germline, CDR1 MNHEY and CDR2 SMNVEV (reference sequence). The CDR3 DNA sequence: TGTGCCAGCAGTCCTTCAGGGGGCGGGGATACGCAGTATTTT. Translation: CASSPSGGGDTQYF.

This chain links TRBV7-9 with TRBJ2-7; TRBD1 is a possible D gene (5 bases). The CDR3 consists of 14 residues. Germline loops: CDR1 SEHNR, CDR2 FQNEAQ (reference sequence). The V end was cut by 2 bases, the J end by 2 bases, with 10 bases between. The CDR3: CASSLKGAPYEQYF. The CDR3 region has the DNA TGTGCCAGCAGCTTAAAAGGGGCTCCCTACGAGCAGTACTTC.

In its sample, this clone was seen a few times. CDR3 in amino acids: CASSLLGEPQHF. CDR3 DNA sequence: TGTGCCAGCAGCTTACTCGGGGAGCCCCAGCATTTT. The V gene is TRBV7-9, the J gene TRBJ1-5, with D uncertain. V lost 2 bases to trimming and J lost 8 bases, with 7 bases between them. The CDR3 has 12 amino acids. Germline CDR1 SEHNR, CDR2 FQNEAQ (reference sequence).

V and J are TRBV29-1 and TRBJ1-1, with a possible D match to TRBD1 (5 bases). This CDR3 comprises 13 residues. Germline V gene sequence: CDR1 SQVTM, CDR2 ANQGSEA. Trimming cost V 6 bases and J 0 bases, with 11 bases left between them. CDR3: CSVGGDLNTEAFF. CDR3 nucleotide sequence: TGCAGCGTGGGGGGAGACCTGAACACTGAAGCTTTCTTT.

The chain couples TRBV25-1 to TRBJ2-7; 11 bases are shared with TRBD2. Trimming took 7 bases from V and 0 from J; bases not matched to a gene: 5. The germline V gene encodes CDR1 MGHDK and CDR2 SYGVNS. This CDR3 comprises 15 residues. For the CDR3, the DNA is TGTGCCAGCAACGGACTAGCGGGTTTCTCCTACGAGCAGTACTTC. Protein: CASNGLAGFSYEQYF.

This clone was picked up a small number of times. The V call is TRBV29-1, the J call TRBJ2-7; 7 bases are a match to TRBD1. Trimming at V came to 4 bases and at J to 0 bases, leaving 9 bases not matched to a gene. The CDR3 is 15 amino acids. Germline assignment: CDR1 SQVTM and CDR2 ANQGSEA. The CDR3 reads CSVVRQGVASYEQYF. CDR3 nucleotides: TGCAGCGTTGTCAGGCAGGGGGTGGCCTCCTACGAGCAGTACTTC.

This sequence joins TRBV5-8 and TRBJ1-5; 8 bases are shared with TRBD1. This CDR3 region has 15 residues. Germline-derived CDR1 and CDR2 are SGHTS and YDEGEE. V dropped 5 bases and J dropped 6; count of bases not matched to a gene: 10. The CDR3 region is CASRPSTGARQPQHF. CDR3 sequence (DNA): TGTGCCAGCAGACCCTCGACAGGGGCTCGTCAGCCCCAGCATTTT.